The 24 T cell receptor beta chains reported below all come from one sample, sequenced in a study of T cells after posttransplantation cyclophosphamide. Controls had myeloablative marrow grafts with methotrexate and calcineurin inhibitor, sampled at 1 year. Libraries were prepared by immunoSEQ multiplex PCR; TCRdb keeps only in-frame clonotypes and omits some of them. The sample holds around 16,000 clones, 84% seen once. The sample in question was PBMCs, obtained roughly 57 weeks after allogeneic stem cell transplant with calcineurin inhibitor and methotrexate. The origin of the receptors is a young adult male patient who received an allogeneic stem cell transplant from a related donor, was CMV-positive, and had no GVHD. Some T cells may be the graft donor's.

The rearrangement joins TRBV6-1 to TRBJ2-2; TRBD1 matches 9 bases. Germline CDR1 MNHNS, CDR2 SASEGT. The CDR3 has 19 residues. After removal of 2 bases from V and 8 bases from J, the junction contained 18 bases not matched to a gene. CDR3 loop: CASSESTGGLVLVLGELFF. The DNA of the CDR3 is TGTGCCAGCAGTGAAAGTACAGGGGGCCTGGTACTTGTCCTTGGGGAGCTGTTTTTT.

This chain connects TRBV18 to TRBJ2-7, with 7 bases lining up with TRBD1. The germline V gene encodes CDR1 KGHSH and CDR2 LQKENI. This CDR3 has 15 amino acids. V was pared by 4 bases and J by 2 bases, with 8 bases of the junction left unmatched. The CDR3 nucleotides read TGTGCCAGCTCACTCGGACAGGTTGGGGCCTACGAGCAGTACTTC. Its protein is CASSLGQVGAYEQYF.

This clone was recorded a few times. The J gene is TRBJ1-1, the V gene TRBV28; D gene unclear. From germline, CDR1 is MDHEN and CDR2 SYDVKM. V was cut by 7 bases and J by 3 bases, with 15 bases left in between. This CDR3 is 14 amino acids long. CDR3 amino acids: CASIRVTRDTEAFF. DNA of the CDR3: TGTGCCAGCATTAGAGTAACCCGGGACACTGAAGCTTTCTTT.

The chain uses TRBV6-5 and TRBJ1-1, with TRBD1 matching 7 bases. Germline values: CDR1 MNHEY, CDR2 SVGAGI. CDR3 length: 14 amino acids. The V gene end was trimmed by 7 bases and the J gene end by 11 bases; junction bases not matched to a gene: 16. As DNA, the CDR3 is TGTGCCAGCACCGTCGGGCACAGGGGAATTGATGCTTTCTTT. Protein: CASTVGHRGIDAFF.

In this sample, this clone turned up once. The chain uses TRBV6-4 and TRBJ1-5; D may be TRBD1 (5 bases). The CDR3 consists of 15 residues. Looked up from germline, CDR1 is MRHNA and CDR2 is SNTAGT. The V gene lost 3 bases and the J gene lost 1 base, with 10 bases spanning the gap. This CDR3 is CASSESGQSNQPQHF. The CDR3 nucleotides read TGTGCCAGCAGTGAGTCAGGGCAAAGCAATCAGCCCCAGCATTTT.

This chain links TRBV4-2 with TRBJ2-7, with unresolved D. Deletions cut 5 bases from V and 4 bases from J, with 15 bases between. The CDR3 runs 14 residues. Germline V CDR1 and CDR2: LGHNA, YNFKEQ. CDR3 sequence (DNA): TGTGCCAGCAGCTTAGGCAGGTCTTCGTACGAGCAGTACTTC. Protein product: CASSLGRSSYEQYF.

The V and J genes are TRBV6-1 and TRBJ2-7; D is possibly TRBD2 (6 bases). Deletions cut 4 bases from V and 2 bases from J, with 15 bases between. The germline gives CDR1 MNHNS, CDR2 SASEGT. The CDR3 is 15 residues long. CDR3 DNA: TGTGCCAGCAGTGCCGCCGGGACTGCGACCTACGAGCAGTACTTC. This encodes CASSAAGTATYEQYF.

The chain combines TRBV9 with TRBJ1-1; weak D call: TRBD1 (5 bases). Germline CDR1 is SGDLS and CDR2 is YYNGEE. This CDR3 region has 15 residues. With 4 bases removed from V and 0 bases from J, the gap between germline ends came to 13 bases. The CDR3 loop is CASSPYRGVNTEAFF. DNA for the CDR3: TGTGCCAGCAGCCCCTACCGGGGGGTGAACACTGAAGCTTTCTTT. The variable domain in full, with the rest retrieved from reference TRBV9 and TRBJ1-1, is DSGVTQTPKHLITATGQRVTLRCSPRSGDLSVYWYQQSLDQGLQFLIQYYNGEERAKGNILERFSAQQFPDLHSELNLSSLELGDSALYFCASSPYRGVNTEAFFGQGTRLTVV.

The CDR3 protein is CASSDRDRAAYEQYF. DNA of the CDR3: TGTGCCAGCAGTGACCGGGACAGGGCTGCCTACGAGCAGTACTTC. The J gene is TRBJ2-7, the V gene TRBV2; 9 nucleotides match TRBD1. This CDR3 is 15 amino acids long. Germline trimming cut 3 bases from V and 2 bases from J; bases unmatched to any gene: 5. Germline CDR1 and CDR2: SNHLY and FYNNEI.

The genes are TRBV5-6 and TRBJ1-1; D is possibly TRBD1 (6 bases). Per germline, CDR1 SGHDT and CDR2 YYEEEE. The germline V and J ends were trimmed by 4 bases and 11 bases, with 24 bases remaining between them. The CDR3 totals 15 residues. This chain's CDR3 is CASSGRQAGRSVAFF. In DNA, the CDR3 is TGTGCCAGCAGCGGCCGACAGGCGGGCCGGAGTGTCGCTTTCTTT.

The chain joins TRBV5-4 to TRBJ2-1; D perhaps matches TRBD2 (5 bases). The V gene lost 2 bases and the J gene lost 15 bases, with 12 bases spanning the gap. The germline V gene encodes CDR1 SGHNT and CDR2 YYREEE (reference sequence). This CDR3 is built from 11 residues. The CDR3 DNA reads as TGTGCCAGCAGCTTCGGGGTGCCATTGTTCTTC. Translating gives CASSFGVPLFF.

This clone is medium-sized. V is TRBV19 and J is TRBJ1-1; maybe TRBD1 (5 bases). Germline V CDR1 and CDR2: LNHDA, SQIVND (reference sequence). The V end was cut by 0 bases, the J end by 1 base, with 12 bases between. The CDR3 covers 16 residues. CDR3 sequence reads: CASSIEANTGNTEAFF. The CDR3 DNA follows: TGTGCCAGTAGTATAGAAGCAAATACAGGGAACACTGAAGCTTTCTTT.

The rearrangement joins TRBV7-2 to TRBJ2-5; D is undetermined. The CDR3 contains 15 residues. Trimming took 2 bases from V and 1 from J, leaving 11 bases between them. Germline lookup yields CDR1 SGHTA and CDR2 FQGNSA. The CDR3 region is CASSLWFGPQETQYF. The DNA of the CDR3 is TGTGCCAGCAGCTTATGGTTTGGCCCCCAAGAGACCCAGTACTTC. Together with reference TRBV7-2 and TRBJ2-5, the CDR3 gives the full variable domain: GAGVSQSPSNKVTEKGKDVELRCDPISGHTALYWYRQSLGQGLEFLIYFQGNSAPDKSGLPSDRFSAERTGGSVSTLTIQRTQQEDSAVYLCASSLWFGPQETQYFGPGTRLLVL.

The chain is built from TRBV6-5 and TRBJ2-3; tentatively, D is TRBD1 (7 bases). This CDR3 has 14 amino acids. Germline CDR1 MNHEY, CDR2 SVGAGI. V lost 2 bases to trimming and J lost 5 bases, with 11 bases between them. CDR3 residues: CASSYLQGGDTQYF. In DNA, the CDR3 is TGTGCCAGCAGTTACCTTCAGGGGGGAGATACGCAGTATTTT.

This chain uses TRBV21-1 with TRBJ2-1; the D segment call TRBD2 is taken from the table without a DNA check. TRBV21-1 is a pseudogene. The CDR3 totals 19 residues. Here the CDR3 DNA reads TGTGCCAGCAGCAAGCTTGGGACTAGCGGGACGAGCTCCTACAATGAGCAGTTCTTC. Amino acid sequence: CASSKLGTSGTSSYNEQFF.

V gene TRBV5-1 combines with J gene TRBJ1-2, with 7 positions matching TRBD1. Germline CDR1 reads SGHRS; CDR2 reads YFSETQ. The CDR3 runs 16 residues. Germline trimming cut 3 bases from V and 4 bases from J; bases unmatched to any gene: 12. CDR3 DNA sequence: TGCGCCAGCAGCTATGAATCGGGACAGCCGCTCTATGGCTACACCTTC. This encodes CASSYESGQPLYGYTF.

The V call is TRBV4-3, the J call TRBJ2-7; TRBD1 might be the D (6 bases). V was cut by 1 base and J by 1 base, with 14 bases left in between. The CDR3 is 16 residues long. Germline CDR1 and CDR2: LGHNA and YSLEER. The CDR3 region has the DNA TGCGCCAGCAGCCAAGGGGCGGACAGACCATCCTACGAGCAGTACTTC. Encoded protein: CASSQGADRPSYEQYF.

This chain joins TRBV11-3 and TRBJ2-1; 13 nucleotides agree with TRBD2. The V segment lost 0 bases and the J segment 9 bases; nucleotides outside the gene matches: 8. Germline values: CDR1 SGHNT, CDR2 YENEEA. The CDR3 is 17 residues long. DNA for the CDR3: TGTGCCAGCAGCTTAGAGCCCGGACTAGCGGGAGTGAGTGAGCAGTTCTTC. It specifies CASSLEPGLAGVSEQFF. The whole variable domain, remainder taken from reference TRBV11-3 and TRBJ2-1, is EAGVVQSPRYKIIEKKQPVAFWCNPISGHNTLYWYLQNLGQGPELLIRYENEEAVDDSQLPKDRFSAERLKGVDSTLKIQPAELGDSAVYLCASSLEPGLAGVSEQFFGPGTRLTVL.

The gene calls are TRBV9 and TRBJ2-7, with 9 positions matching TRBD1. Trimming removed 3 bases from V and 2 bases from J; junction bases left unmatched: 3. The length of the CDR3 is 14 residues. Germline lookup yields CDR1 SGDLS and CDR2 YYNGEE. As DNA, the CDR3 is TGTGCCAGCAGCGCCCGGGACAGGGCCTACGAGCAGTACTTC. Translating it yields CASSARDRAYEQYF.

Notes on this clone: An end of the junction differs from the germline gene, which may be a read error. This rearrangement joins TRBV11-1 to TRBJ2-7; 8 nucleotides align to TRBD1. Germline values: CDR1 SGHAT, CDR2 FQDESV (reference sequence). The CDR3 spans 15 residues. CDR3 sequence reads: CASTLADRGGYEQYF. CDR3 nucleotide sequence: TGTGCCAGCACCTTAGCCGACAGGGGTGGTTACGAGCAGTACTTC.

This clone occurred a few times. The chain employs TRBV6-4 and TRBJ1-2; D gene uncertain. V was cut by 2 bases and J by 4 bases, with 8 bases left in between. CDR1 is MRHNA, CDR2 SNTAGT, per germline. The CDR3 is 13 residues long. The CDR3 region is CASSDAEGYGYTF. The CDR3 DNA is TGTGCCAGCAGTGACGCGGAGGGCTATGGCTACACCTTC.

J is TRBJ1-1 and V is TRBV4-3; D gene ambiguous. The CDR3 extends over 16 amino acids. V was trimmed by 2 bases and J by 2 bases, leaving 15 bases between them. The germline V gene encodes CDR1 LGHNA and CDR2 YSLEER. The CDR3 loop is CASSQQQRQVNTEAFF. The CDR3 DNA follows: TGCGCCAGCAGCCAACAACAAAGGCAGGTTAACACTGAAGCTTTCTTT.

This clone was observed a handful of times. The V call is TRBV30, the J call TRBJ2-3; a possible D gene is TRBD1 (5 bases). Trimming shortened V by 2 bases and J by 5 bases, and 14 bases separated the two germline ends. Germline V gene lookup returns CDR1 GTSNPN and CDR2 SVGIG (reference sequence). The CDR3 extends over 14 amino acids. CDR3 sequence (DNA): TGTGCCTGGAGTCTCATGGCAGGGATAGATACGCAGTATTTT. This translates into CAWSLMAGIDTQYF. Full variable domain (missing parts from reference TRBV30 and TRBJ2-3): SQTIHQWPATLVQPVGSPLSLECTVEGTSNPNLYWYRQAAGRGLQLLFYSVGIGQISSEVPQNLSASRPQDRQFILSSKKLLLSDSGFYLCAWSLMAGIDTQYFGPGTRLTVL.

The chain carries TRBV5-6 and TRBJ1-2; 7 nucleotides agree with TRBD1. The J segment lost 5 bases and the V segment lost 4 bases, leaving 14 bases of the junction unmatched. This CDR3 has 16 residues. Germline assignment: CDR1 SGHDT and CDR2 YYEEEE. The CDR3 sequence: CASSGGQPIKGYGYTF. CDR3 sequence (DNA): TGTGCCAGCAGCGGGGGACAGCCAATAAAGGGGTATGGCTACACCTTC. Full variable domain (rest looked up from reference TRBV5-6 and TRBJ1-2): DAGVTQSPTHLIKTRGQQVTLRCSPKSGHDTVSWYQQALGQGPQFIFQYYEEEERQRGNFPDRFSGHQFPNYSSELNVNALLLGDSALYLCASSGGQPIKGYGYTFGSGTRLTVV.